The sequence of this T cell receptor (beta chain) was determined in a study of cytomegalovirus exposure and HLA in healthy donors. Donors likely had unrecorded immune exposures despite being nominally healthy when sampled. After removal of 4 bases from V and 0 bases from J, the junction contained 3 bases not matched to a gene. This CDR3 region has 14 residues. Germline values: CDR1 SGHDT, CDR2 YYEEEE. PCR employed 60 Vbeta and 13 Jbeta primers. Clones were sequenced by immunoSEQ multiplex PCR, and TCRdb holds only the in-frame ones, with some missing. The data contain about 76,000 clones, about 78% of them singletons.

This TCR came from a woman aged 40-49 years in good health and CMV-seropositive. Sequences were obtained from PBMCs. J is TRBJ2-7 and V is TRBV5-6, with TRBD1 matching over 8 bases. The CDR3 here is CASSPGQASYEQYF. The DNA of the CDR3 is TGTGCCAGCAGCCCGGGACAGGCCTCCTACGAGCAGTACTTC.